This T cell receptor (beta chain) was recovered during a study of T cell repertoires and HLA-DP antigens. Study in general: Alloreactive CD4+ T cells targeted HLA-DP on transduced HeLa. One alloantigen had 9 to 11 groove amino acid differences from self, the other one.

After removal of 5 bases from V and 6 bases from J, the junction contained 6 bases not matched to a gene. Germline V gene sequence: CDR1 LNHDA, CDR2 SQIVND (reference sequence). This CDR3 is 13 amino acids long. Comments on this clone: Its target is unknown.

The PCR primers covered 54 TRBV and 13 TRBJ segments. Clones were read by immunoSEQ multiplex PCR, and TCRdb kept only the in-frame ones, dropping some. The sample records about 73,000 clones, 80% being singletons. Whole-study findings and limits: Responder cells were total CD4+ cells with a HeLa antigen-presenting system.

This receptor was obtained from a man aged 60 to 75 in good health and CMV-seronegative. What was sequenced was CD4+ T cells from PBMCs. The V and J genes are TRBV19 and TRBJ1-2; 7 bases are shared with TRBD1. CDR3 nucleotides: TGTGCCAGTAGTGACGACAGGGTAAATGGCTACACCTTC. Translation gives CASSDDRVNGYTF.